The 3 T cell receptor beta chains in this list originate from one sample, sequenced in a study of blood T cell repertoires in COVID-19. The repertoire was sequenced with immunoSEQ multiplex PCR; TCRdb's copy has only in-frame clones and lacks some. The sample lists about 74,000 clones; around 87% were seen once. Input material: peripheral blood. The receptors were gathered from a woman at least 80 years old with active or convalescent COVID-19.

For the CDR3, the DNA is TGTGCCAGCAGCCCTAGGTCCGGGACTAGCGGGGGAAGGGGCCGGGAGCTGTTTTTT. Translating gives CASSPRSGTSGGRGRELFF. The chain uses TRBV9 and TRBJ2-2; the match to TRBD2 covers 14 bases. CDR1 and CDR2 (germline): SGDLS, YYNGEE. V was pared by 4 bases and J by 9 bases, with 17 bases of the junction left unmatched. The CDR3 totals 19 residues. The full variable domain, its missing parts supplied by reference TRBV9 and TRBJ2-2, is DSGVTQTPKHLITATGQRVTLRCSPRSGDLSVYWYQQSLDQGLQFLIQYYNGEERAKGNILERFSAQQFPDLHSELNLSSLELGDSALYFCASSPRSGTSGGRGRELFFGEGSRLTVL.

This clone showed up just a few times. The J gene is TRBJ1-2, the V gene TRBV5-6, with 7 positions matching TRBD1. Germline V gene data show CDR1 as SGHDT and CDR2 as YYEEEE. This CDR3 is 13 amino acids long. The junction had 4 bases not matched to a gene; V was cut back by 4 bases and J by 4 bases. For the CDR3, the DNA is TGTGCCAGCAGCACAAGGACAGGCTATGGCTACACCTTC. This sequence encodes CASSTRTGYGYTF.

The chain carries TRBV20-1 and TRBJ1-2, with D maybe TRBD1 (6 bases). This CDR3 comprises 11 residues. CDR1 and CDR2 (germline): DFQATT, SNEGSKA (reference sequence). V dropped 5 bases and J dropped 6 bases, with 10 bases sitting between them. CDR3 DNA: TGCAGTGCTGGACGGGACAATGGCTACACCTTC. Its translation is CSAGRDNGYTF.